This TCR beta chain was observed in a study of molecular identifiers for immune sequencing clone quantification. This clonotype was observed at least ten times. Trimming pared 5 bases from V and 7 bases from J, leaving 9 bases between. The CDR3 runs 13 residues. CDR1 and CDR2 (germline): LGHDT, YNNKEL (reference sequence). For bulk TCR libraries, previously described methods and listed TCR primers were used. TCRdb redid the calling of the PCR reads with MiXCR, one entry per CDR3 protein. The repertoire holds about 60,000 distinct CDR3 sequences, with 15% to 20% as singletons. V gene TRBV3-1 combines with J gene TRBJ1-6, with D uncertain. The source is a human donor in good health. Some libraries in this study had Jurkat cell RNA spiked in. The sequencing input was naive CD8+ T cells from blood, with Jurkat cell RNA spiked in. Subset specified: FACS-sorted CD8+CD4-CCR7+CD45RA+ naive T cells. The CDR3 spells CASSETGNSPLHF. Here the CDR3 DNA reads TGTGCCAGCAGCGAGACGGGAAATTCACCCCTCCACTTT.